The rows below give T cell receptor beta chains drawn from one sample of a study of human T cells and chemical hapten exposure. TCRdb processed the RACE reads anew with MiXCR; each CDR3 protein has one entry. Among roughly 380,000 distinct CDR3 sequences listed, roughly 5% were seen once. The sequenced sample was whole blood, obtained in connection with sensitization to the hapten diphenylcyclopropenone (DPC). The receptors here all came from a woman in her forties or fifties with alopecia areata. Some clones in this sample may be carry-over from other donors' samples. CDR3s include the opening cysteine and the closing phenylalanine or tryptophan. Each record gives: clone size, D gene, V gene, J gene, CDR3 DNA, CDR3 protein. The D gene is left open where the match is weak. Some rows mark clone size as missing; the rest say once, few, many or name a class of expanded clone.

abundance: -; d_gene: TRBD2; v_gene: TRBV12-3/TRBV12-4; j_gene: TRBJ2-7; CDR3nt: TGTGCCAGCAGTCGTTCCTCCTTGCGGGGGGGGACCTACGAGCAGTACTTC; CDR3aa: CASSRSSLRGGTYEQYF
abundance: few; d_gene: -; v_gene: TRBV18; j_gene: TRBJ2-1; CDR3nt: TGTGCCAGCTCACCACCGGGGCGAAGGACCTACAATGAGCAGTTCTTC; CDR3aa: CASSPPGRRTYNEQFF
abundance: -; d_gene: -; v_gene: TRBV29-1; j_gene: TRBJ2-7; CDR3nt: TGCAGCGTCTGCCCACAGGGCTACGAGCAGTACTTC; CDR3aa: CSVCPQGYEQYF
abundance: many; d_gene: -; v_gene: TRBV5-1; j_gene: TRBJ2-7; CDR3nt: TGCGCCAGCAGCTTGGTTCGCGCAGGGACCTACGAGCAGTACTTC; CDR3aa: CASSLVRAGTYEQYF
abundance: many; d_gene: -; v_gene: TRBV12-3/TRBV12-4; j_gene: TRBJ1-1; CDR3nt: TGTGCCAGCAGGGTATCAATGAACACTGAAGCTTTCTTT; CDR3aa: CASRVSMNTEAFF
abundance: -; d_gene: -; v_gene: TRBV10-3; j_gene: TRBJ2-5; CDR3nt: TGTGCCATTGGGGGGACAGCGAAAGAGACCCAGTACTTC; CDR3aa: CAIGGTAKETQYF
abundance: many; d_gene: -; v_gene: TRBV4-3; j_gene: TRBJ2-1; CDR3nt: TGCGCCAGCAGCCAAGAAGGGGAGCAGTTCTTC; CDR3aa: CASSQEGEQFF
abundance: few; d_gene: -; v_gene: TRBV12-3/TRBV12-4; j_gene: TRBJ2-1; CDR3nt: TGTGCCAGCACCCTCAGCTACGGAGGGGATGAGCAGTTCTTC; CDR3aa: CASTLSYGGDEQFF
abundance: few; d_gene: TRBD1; v_gene: TRBV24-1; j_gene: TRBJ1-2; CDR3nt: TGTGCCACCAGTGACAAATCGGACAGGGTGATATTCTATGGCTACACCTTC; CDR3aa: CATSDKSDRVIFYGYTF
abundance: -; d_gene: -; v_gene: TRBV12-3/TRBV12-4; j_gene: TRBJ1-5; CDR3nt: TGTGCCAGCACCTGGGGGGGTAATCAGCCCCAGCATTTT; CDR3aa: CASTWGGNQPQHF
abundance: many; d_gene: TRBD1; v_gene: TRBV20-1; j_gene: TRBJ1-1; CDR3nt: TGCAGTGGGACAGGCTTGAACACTGAAGCTTTCTTT; CDR3aa: CSGTGLNTEAFF
abundance: many; d_gene: -; v_gene: TRBV2; j_gene: TRBJ2-7; CDR3nt: TGTGCCAGCAGAGTCGACAGCTCCTACGAGCAGTACTTC; CDR3aa: CASRVDSSYEQYF
abundance: many; d_gene: -; v_gene: TRBV12-3/TRBV12-4; j_gene: TRBJ2-1; CDR3nt: TGTGCCAGCAGTCCCGGACCCGTCAATGAGCAGTTCTTC; CDR3aa: CASSPGPVNEQFF
abundance: many; d_gene: TRBD1; v_gene: TRBV11-2; j_gene: TRBJ2-1; CDR3nt: TGTGCCAGCAGCTACGGACAGGGCTCCTACAATGAGCAGTTCTTC; CDR3aa: CASSYGQGSYNEQFF
abundance: -; d_gene: TRBD1; v_gene: TRBV7-9; j_gene: TRBJ2-7; CDR3nt: TGTGCCAGCAGTCCGGGACAGTCAGCCTACGAGCAGTACTTC; CDR3aa: CASSPGQSAYEQYF
abundance: -; d_gene: -; v_gene: TRBV9; j_gene: TRBJ1-5; CDR3nt: TGTGCCAGCAGCGTACACCCGGAGGGATCGCAGCCCCAGCATTTT; CDR3aa: CASSVHPEGSQPQHF
abundance: few; d_gene: -; v_gene: TRBV3-1; j_gene: TRBJ2-7; CDR3nt: TGTGCCAGCAGCCAAGATTACGCGGGGTACGAGCAGTACTTC; CDR3aa: CASSQDYAGYEQYF
abundance: -; d_gene: -; v_gene: TRBV19; j_gene: TRBJ1-1; CDR3nt: TGTGCCAGTAGTATAGATCCGGTGAACACTGAAGCTTTCTTT; CDR3aa: CASSIDPVNTEAFF
abundance: few; d_gene: TRBD1; v_gene: TRBV2; j_gene: TRBJ2-3; CDR3nt: TGTGCCAGCAGTGGACAGGGGGCGGGAACAGATACGCAGTATTTT; CDR3aa: CASSGQGAGTDTQYF
abundance: many; d_gene: -; v_gene: TRBV6-2/TRBV6-3; j_gene: TRBJ1-5; CDR3nt: TGTGCCAGCAGCGTACAAGGGGATTATAGCAATCAGCCCCAGCATTTT; CDR3aa: CASSVQGDYSNQPQHF
abundance: many; d_gene: TRBD1; v_gene: TRBV4-1; j_gene: TRBJ2-7; CDR3nt: TGCGCCAGCAGCCACACACAGGGGGTCGAGCAGTACTTC; CDR3aa: CASSHTQGVEQYF
abundance: few; d_gene: -; v_gene: TRBV29-1; j_gene: TRBJ2-1; CDR3nt: TGCAGCGTCCAGGTGGGGGTCGCGTACAATGAGCAGTTCTTC; CDR3aa: CSVQVGVAYNEQFF
abundance: many; d_gene: -; v_gene: TRBV24-1; j_gene: TRBJ1-1; CDR3nt: TGTGCCACCAGTGACCCAGGACAGTTGAACACTGAAGCTTTCTTT; CDR3aa: CATSDPGQLNTEAFF
abundance: few; d_gene: -; v_gene: TRBV15; j_gene: TRBJ2-3; CDR3nt: TGTGCCACCAGCAGAGATAGTCTCACAGATACGCAGTATTTT; CDR3aa: CATSRDSLTDTQYF
abundance: many; d_gene: -; v_gene: TRBV6-1; j_gene: TRBJ2-7; CDR3nt: TGTGCCAGCACCCGGGGAGGCTACGAGCAGTACTTC; CDR3aa: CASTRGGYEQYF
abundance: many; d_gene: -; v_gene: TRBV2; j_gene: TRBJ2-3; CDR3nt: TGTGCCACCCCTTCGACAGGAAGCCAGGATACGCAGTATTTT; CDR3aa: CATPSTGSQDTQYF
abundance: -; d_gene: -; v_gene: TRBV28; j_gene: TRBJ2-1; CDR3nt: TGTGCCAGCATCTCCGGGGGCCTCTCCTACAATGAGCAGTTCTTC; CDR3aa: CASISGGLSYNEQFF
abundance: few; d_gene: -; v_gene: TRBV28; j_gene: TRBJ1-2; CDR3nt: TGTGCCAGCAGTTTAAGGTCGGAGACCTATGGCTACACCTTC; CDR3aa: CASSLRSETYGYTF
abundance: few; d_gene: -; v_gene: TRBV12-3/TRBV12-4; j_gene: TRBJ1-1; CDR3nt: TGTGCCAGCAGTTTCGAATCGGAAGCTTTCTTT; CDR3aa: CASSFESEAFF
abundance: few; d_gene: TRBD1; v_gene: TRBV12-3/TRBV12-4; j_gene: TRBJ2-6; CDR3nt: TGTGCCAGCAGGCCGGGACAGGGGCAGGCTGGGGCCAACGTCCTGACTTTC; CDR3aa: CASRPGQGQAGANVLTF
abundance: -; d_gene: -; v_gene: TRBV7-2; j_gene: TRBJ2-1; CDR3nt: TGTGCCAGCAGCTTAAACAGGGAGTTGCATGAGCAGTTCTTC; CDR3aa: CASSLNRELHEQFF
abundance: many; d_gene: -; v_gene: TRBV15; j_gene: TRBJ2-4; CDR3nt: TGTGCCACCAGCAGAGATTTGGACATTAACATTCAGTACTTC; CDR3aa: CATSRDLDINIQYF
abundance: -; d_gene: -; v_gene: TRBV10-3; j_gene: TRBJ2-3; CDR3nt: TGTGCCATCAGTGAAAATCAAGGCTCTAGCACAGATACGCAGTATTTT; CDR3aa: CAISENQGSSTDTQYF
abundance: many; d_gene: -; v_gene: TRBV5-6; j_gene: TRBJ2-2; CDR3nt: TGTGCCAGCCTTAGACCGGAGCTGTTTTTT; CDR3aa: CASLRPELFF
abundance: few; d_gene: -; v_gene: TRBV27; j_gene: TRBJ1-2; CDR3nt: TGTGCCAGCAGTTCACCATTACAGGGAAACTATGGCTACACCTTC; CDR3aa: CASSSPLQGNYGYTF
abundance: -; d_gene: -; v_gene: TRBV3-1; j_gene: TRBJ2-7; CDR3nt: TGTGCCAGCAGCCAACGCTACAGGGTAGACGAGCAGTACTTC; CDR3aa: CASSQRYRVDEQYF
abundance: few; d_gene: TRBD1; v_gene: TRBV2; j_gene: TRBJ2-3; CDR3nt: TGTGCCAGTGGGACAGAAAGCACAGATACGCAGTATTTT; CDR3aa: CASGTESTDTQYF
abundance: few; d_gene: TRBD1; v_gene: TRBV19; j_gene: TRBJ1-5; CDR3nt: TGTGCCAGTAGTACCAGGACAGGGAGGCAGCCCCAGCATTTT; CDR3aa: CASSTRTGRQPQHF
abundance: -; d_gene: TRBD1; v_gene: TRBV12-3/TRBV12-4; j_gene: TRBJ1-5; CDR3nt: TGTGCCAGCAGTCCTCGGGACAGGGACAATCAGCCCCAGCATTTT; CDR3aa: CASSPRDRDNQPQHF
abundance: few; d_gene: -; v_gene: TRBV28; j_gene: TRBJ2-7; CDR3nt: TGTGCCAGCAGTTTCGGGACCTTCGGCGGAAACTACGAGCAGTACTTC; CDR3aa: CASSFGTFGGNYEQYF
abundance: many; d_gene: -; v_gene: TRBV15; j_gene: TRBJ1-5; CDR3nt: TGTGCCACCAGAGCTGTTAGGCCGTCGGCGAATCAGCCCCAGCATTTT; CDR3aa: CATRAVRPSANQPQHF
abundance: -; d_gene: -; v_gene: TRBV12-3/TRBV12-4; j_gene: TRBJ1-2; CDR3nt: TGTGCCAGCAGTTCGGGGACGGCGATGAGGGGCTACACCTTC; CDR3aa: CASSSGTAMRGYTF
abundance: few; d_gene: -; v_gene: TRBV3-1; j_gene: TRBJ1-2; CDR3nt: TGTGCCAGCAGCCAAGTCTGGGACTATGGCTACACCTTC; CDR3aa: CASSQVWDYGYTF
abundance: -; d_gene: -; v_gene: TRBV28; j_gene: TRBJ2-5; CDR3nt: TGTGCCAGCACCCTTGAGGCTCAAGAGACCCAGTACTTC; CDR3aa: CASTLEAQETQYF
abundance: -; d_gene: -; v_gene: TRBV7-9; j_gene: TRBJ1-2; CDR3nt: TGTGCCAGCAGCTTAGAGAACAGGGCGGAAGGCTACACCTTC; CDR3aa: CASSLENRAEGYTF
abundance: many; d_gene: -; v_gene: TRBV27; j_gene: TRBJ1-5; CDR3nt: TGTGCCAGCAGCCTGACAGGTCCGAACAATCAGCCCCAGCATTTT; CDR3aa: CASSLTGPNNQPQHF
abundance: few; d_gene: -; v_gene: TRBV7-9; j_gene: TRBJ2-1; CDR3nt: TGTGCCAGCAGCTTATGGCTCATGAGTTCATCCAGTGGTGAGCAGTTCTTC; CDR3aa: CASSLWLMSSSSGEQFF
abundance: many; d_gene: TRBD2; v_gene: TRBV27; j_gene: TRBJ2-5; CDR3nt: TGTGCCAGCTCGACTAGCGGGAGGAACCGGGAGACCCAGTACTTC; CDR3aa: CASSTSGRNRETQYF
abundance: many; d_gene: -; v_gene: TRBV29-1; j_gene: TRBJ1-1; CDR3nt: TGCAGCGTTGAAAAAAGCGCAGGGGCTGAAGCTTTCTTT; CDR3aa: CSVEKSAGAEAFF
abundance: many; d_gene: -; v_gene: TRBV27; j_gene: TRBJ1-5; CDR3nt: TGTGCCAGCAGTTTGGCGGACGGGATCAATCAGCCCCAGCATTTT; CDR3aa: CASSLADGINQPQHF
abundance: -; d_gene: -; v_gene: TRBV25-1; j_gene: TRBJ1-3; CDR3nt: TGTGCCAGCACGGGACACGGGAACTCTGGAAACACCATATATTTT; CDR3aa: CASTGHGNSGNTIYF
abundance: many; d_gene: -; v_gene: TRBV18; j_gene: TRBJ2-7; CDR3nt: TGTGCCAGCTCAACCCGGACGGGGGCGAGGGAGCAGTACTTC; CDR3aa: CASSTRTGAREQYF
abundance: few; d_gene: TRBD1; v_gene: TRBV28; j_gene: TRBJ2-7; CDR3nt: TGTGCCAGCTCTGGGGCCGACAGGGGAGACGAGCAGTACTTC; CDR3aa: CASSGADRGDEQYF
abundance: many; d_gene: -; v_gene: TRBV10-3; j_gene: TRBJ2-6; CDR3nt: TGTGCCGTCCCGGTCCCCACCAGTTCTGGGGCCAACGTCCTGACTTTC; CDR3aa: CAVPVPTSSGANVLTF
abundance: -; d_gene: -; v_gene: TRBV10-3; j_gene: TRBJ2-3; CDR3nt: TGTGCCACCGGACTTTCGGGACGAAAAGGGACAGATACGCAGTATTTT; CDR3aa: CATGLSGRKGTDTQYF
abundance: many; d_gene: -; v_gene: TRBV3-1; j_gene: TRBJ2-6; CDR3nt: TGTGCCAGCAGCCAAGAGGAGATCTCTGGGGCCAACGTCCTGACTTTC; CDR3aa: CASSQEEISGANVLTF
abundance: many; d_gene: -; v_gene: TRBV9; j_gene: TRBJ1-3; CDR3nt: TGTGCCAGCAGCGCGGAGGGAGTGTCTGGAAACACCATATATTTT; CDR3aa: CASSAEGVSGNTIYF
abundance: many; d_gene: -; v_gene: TRBV12-3/TRBV12-4; j_gene: TRBJ1-5; CDR3nt: TGTGCCAGCAATACCCTGAGAGGGCAGGCCAGCAATCAGCCCCAGCATTTT; CDR3aa: CASNTLRGQASNQPQHF
abundance: many; d_gene: -; v_gene: TRBV5-1; j_gene: TRBJ2-3; CDR3nt: TGCGCCAGCAGCTTGTCAACTCACGGGGCAGATACGCAGTATTTT; CDR3aa: CASSLSTHGADTQYF